This TCR beta chain was observed in a study of technical replicates of blood from a handful of donors. The CDR3 is 14 residues long. V shed 4 bases, J shed 2 bases, and the junction held 5 bases outside the gene matches. Germline V lookup: CDR1 SGHAT, CDR2 FQNNGV. Repertoires were generated with immunoSEQ multiplex PCR, while TCRdb's copy carries only in-frame clones and drops some. The profile shows 70,000 or so clones, 75% to 95% of them singletons. This TCR came from a human donor in good health. Some clones in this sample may be carry-over from other donors' samples. Sequencing was done on a sample of T cells isolated from PBMCs. The chain links TRBV11-2 to TRBJ2-7; 7 bases match TRBD2. The CDR3 sequence: CASSWSSGAYEQYF. CDR3 bases: TGTGCCAGCAGCTGGTCTAGCGGAGCCTACGAGCAGTACTTC.